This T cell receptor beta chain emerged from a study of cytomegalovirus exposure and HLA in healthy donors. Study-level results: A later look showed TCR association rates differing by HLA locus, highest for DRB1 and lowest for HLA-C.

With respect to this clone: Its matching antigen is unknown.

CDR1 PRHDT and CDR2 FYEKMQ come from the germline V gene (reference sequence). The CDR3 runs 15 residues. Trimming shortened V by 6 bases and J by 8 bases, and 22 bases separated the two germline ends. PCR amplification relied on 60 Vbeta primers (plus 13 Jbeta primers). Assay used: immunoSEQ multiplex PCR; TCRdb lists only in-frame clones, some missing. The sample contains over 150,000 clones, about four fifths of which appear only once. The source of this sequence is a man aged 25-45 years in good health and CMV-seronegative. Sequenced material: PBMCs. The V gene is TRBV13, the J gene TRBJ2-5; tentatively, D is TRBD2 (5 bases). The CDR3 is CASSLPRRAQATQYF. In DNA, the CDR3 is TGTGCCAGCAGTCTCCCGCGGCGGGCCCAAGCAACCCAGTACTTC.